One and the same sample provided the 25 T cell receptor beta chains below, sequenced in a study of cytomegalovirus exposure and HLA in healthy donors. The PCR was carried out with 60 Vbeta primers and 13 Jbeta primers. The data were produced by immunoSEQ multiplex PCR, yet TCRdb's version contains in-frame clones alone and is incomplete. The sample holds over 95,000 clones, approximately 80% seen once. The sequenced sample consisted of PBMCs. The receptors stem from a female donor in good health and CMV-seronegative.

This chain joins TRBV7-6 and TRBJ2-5; 7 positions agree with TRBD1. CDR3 length equals 14 residues. J lost 5 bases, V lost 4 bases, and 7 bases had no gene match. CDR1 is SGHVS, CDR2 FNYEAQ, per germline. This chain's CDR3 is CASSSDRVEETQYF. In DNA, the CDR3 is TGTGCCAGCAGCTCCGACAGGGTTGAGGAGACCCAGTACTTC.

The chain has TRBV30 and TRBJ1-2; possible D gene TRBD1, 5 bases. Germline CDR1 GTSNPN, CDR2 SVGIG (reference sequence). The CDR3 is made up of 14 amino acids. Trimming stripped 8 bases from V and 2 bases from J, with 18 bases between. CDR3 protein: CAGPVGHRNYGYTF. CDR3 DNA: TGTGCCGGCCCGGTGGGGCATCGAAACTATGGCTACACCTTC.

The chain employs TRBV10-2 and TRBJ1-2; 9 nucleotides match TRBD1. Trimming at V came to 3 bases and at J to 4 bases, leaving 6 bases not matched to a gene. Germline CDR1 reads WSHSY; CDR2 reads SAAADI. This CDR3 is built from 15 residues. The CDR3 sequence is CASSDTGGAIYGYTF. The DNA of the CDR3 is TGCGCCAGCAGTGATACAGGGGGCGCGATCTATGGCTACACCTTC.

The chain employs TRBV10-1 and TRBJ2-1, with 12 positions matching TRBD1. Germline V gene sequence: CDR1 WNHNN, CDR2 SYGVQD (reference sequence). The CDR3 sequence is 18 residues long. With 6 bases clipped from V and 8 bases from J, the junction kept 17 bases outside the gene matches. CDR3 in DNA: TGCGCCAGCAGACAAACCGGGACAGGGGGCCTCAATTTGGATGAGCAGTTCTTC. Encoded protein: CASRQTGTGGLNLDEQFF.

CDR3 loop: CASSVVAGGGYGYTF. CDR3 coding DNA: TGTGCCAGCAGCGTAGTAGCGGGCGGGGGCTATGGCTACACCTTC. This chain joins TRBV9 and TRBJ1-2; D may be TRBD1 (5 bases). Germline V CDR1 and CDR2: SGDLS, YYNGEE. The CDR3 totals 15 residues. With 0 bases removed from V and 4 bases from J, the gap between germline ends came to 13 bases. The full variable domain, its missing parts supplied by reference TRBV9 and TRBJ1-2, is DSGVTQTPKHLITATGQRVTLRCSPRSGDLSVYWYQQSLDQGLQFLIQYYNGEERAKGNILERFSAQQFPDLHSELNLSSLELGDSALYFCASSVVAGGGYGYTFGSGTRLTVV.

The chain carries TRBV9 and TRBJ2-3; maybe TRBD1 (6 bases). Trimming left V 4 bases short and J 4 bases short, with 16 bases between. The CDR3 spans 15 residues. The germline CDR1 and CDR2 sequences are SGDLS and YYNGEE. CDR3 protein: CASSSEGETADTQYF. In DNA form, the CDR3 reads TGTGCCAGCAGCTCCGAGGGGGAGACCGCAGATACGCAGTATTTT.

This clone was seen more than once but under ten times. The chain employs TRBV6-5 and TRBJ2-3, with D possibly matching TRBD1 (6 bases). The length of the CDR3 is 13 residues. Trimming took 5 bases from V and 2 from J, leaving 8 bases between them. The germline V gene has CDR1 MNHEY and CDR2 SVGAGI. The CDR3: CASSRQDTDTQYF. Here the CDR3 DNA reads TGTGCCAGCAGTCGACAGGACACAGATACGCAGTATTTT.

This rearrangement joins TRBV30 to TRBJ2-5; a possible D gene is TRBD2 (6 bases). V lost 2 bases and J lost 5, with 12 bases in between. CDR3 length: 13 residues. Germline V lookup: CDR1 GTSNPN, CDR2 SVGIG (reference sequence). The CDR3 DNA is TGTGCCTGGAGTTGGGGGGAAGGGGAGACCCAGTACTTC. Translating it yields CAWSWGEGETQYF.

The chain combines TRBV19 with TRBJ2-3; 10 bases fit TRBD2. Germline V gene data show CDR1 as LNHDA and CDR2 as SQIVND (reference sequence). The CDR3 sequence is 16 residues long. V was clipped by 7 bases and J by 0 bases; unmatched bases: 7. Written as DNA, the CDR3 is TGTGCCAGTACCGGGCTAGCGGGGGCCAGCACAGATACGCAGTATTTT. Translation gives CASTGLAGASTDTQYF.

The chain couples TRBV9 to TRBJ2-3, with D uncertain. V was clipped by 1 base and J by 2 bases, with 5 bases between them. CDR1 is SGDLS, CDR2 YYNGEE, per germline. The CDR3 is 13 amino acids. CDR3 sequence reads: CASSVQFTDTQYF. In DNA form, the CDR3 reads TGTGCCAGCAGCGTACAATTCACAGATACGCAGTATTTT.

This chain uses TRBV14 with TRBJ2-3; D remains unclear. Germline CDR1 is SGHDN and CDR2 is FVKESK. The ends were cut back, 6 bases at V and 1 base at J, with 14 bases in the middle. The CDR3 runs to 15 residues. Written as DNA, the CDR3 is TGTGCCAGCAGTGGATTGCGAGGCGGCACAGATACGCAGTATTTT. Translating gives CASSGLRGGTDTQYF.

This sequence joins TRBV18 and TRBJ1-4, with a tentative D call TRBD1 (6 bases). This CDR3 is 15 amino acids long. V lost 1 base to trimming and J lost 7 bases, with 13 bases between them. CDR1 is KGHSH, CDR2 LQKENI, per germline. The CDR3 DNA follows: TGTGCCAGCTCACCACGGGAGCAGGGGAGTGAAAAACTGTTTTTT. Protein product: CASSPREQGSEKLFF.

The rearrangement uses TRBV11-2 and TRBJ1-2, with D possibly being TRBD1 (6 bases). The V gene lost 5 bases and the J gene lost 8 bases, with 21 bases spanning the gap. From germline, CDR1 is SGHAT and CDR2 FQNNGV. This CDR3 has 15 residues. The CDR3 here is CASSLYITGTGGYTF. CDR3 bases: TGTGCCAGCAGCCTCTATATCACAGGGACGGGGGGCTACACCTTC.

The chain couples TRBV5-4 to TRBJ1-2, with D hard to call. Germline CDR1 reads SGHNT; CDR2 reads YYREEE (reference sequence). V gave up 4 bases and J gave up 5 bases, with 18 bases separating them. The CDR3 totals 15 residues. CDR3 sequence reads: CASSDVGEGRYGYTF. CDR3 bases: TGTGCCAGCAGCGACGTCGGGGAAGGTAGATATGGCTACACCTTC.

V usage is TRBV19 and J usage is TRBJ1-4; 10 bases are a match to TRBD1. The germline CDR1 and CDR2 sequences are LNHDA and SQIVND (reference sequence). The CDR3 loop spans 18 amino acids. Trimming removed 6 bases from V and 5 bases from J; junction bases left unmatched: 15. CDR3 sequence: CASSLTGGLPIVNEKLFF. CDR3 sequence (DNA): TGTGCCAGTAGCCTGACAGGGGGCCTTCCAATCGTCAATGAAAAACTGTTTTTT.

This clone appeared a single time. The chain couples TRBV12-5 to TRBJ1-2, with D hard to call. The germline V gene has CDR1 LGHNT and CDR2 FRNRAP. CDR3 length equals 12 residues. Trimming removed 0 bases from V and 8 bases from J, with 7 bases in between. CDR3 sequence reads: CASGLVLEGYTF. CDR3 DNA: TGTGCTAGTGGTTTGGTTCTAGAGGGCTACACCTTC.

This chain connects TRBV5-4 to TRBJ1-6, with 8 bases fitting TRBD1. Germline trimming cut 2 bases from V and 5 bases from J; bases unmatched to any gene: 3. The CDR3 has 15 amino acids. CDR1 and CDR2 (germline): SGHNT, YYREEE (reference sequence). Here the CDR3 reads CASSLPTGDNSPLHF. The CDR3 DNA sequence: TGTGCCAGCAGCTTACCGACAGGGGATAATTCACCCCTCCACTTT.

This clone was seen a single time. The chain joins TRBV2 to TRBJ1-1; D call uncertain. V lost 7 bases and J lost 0, with 9 bases in between. Germline V lookup: CDR1 SNHLY, CDR2 FYNNEI. CDR3 length: 13 amino acids. CDR3 in amino acids: CASKLELNTEAFF. For the CDR3, the DNA is TGTGCCAGCAAGTTGGAGTTGAACACTGAAGCTTTCTTT.

This rearrangement joins TRBV5-6 to TRBJ1-3; D possibly corresponds to TRBD1 (5 bases). The germline gives CDR1 SGHDT, CDR2 YYEEEE. CDR3 size: 15 residues. V lost 4 bases, J lost 0 bases, and 11 bases lay in between. Here the CDR3 reads CASSGTSSSGNTIYF. CDR3 in DNA: TGTGCCAGCAGCGGGACTTCGAGCTCTGGAAACACCATATATTTT.

The chain has TRBV9 and TRBJ1-1; D not certain. Trimming cost V 0 bases and J 2 bases, with 8 bases left between them. This CDR3 spans 14 amino acids. CDR1 and CDR2 from the germline V gene are SGDLS and YYNGEE. Here the CDR3 reads CASSVGQDNTEAFF. CDR3 coding DNA: TGTGCCAGCAGCGTAGGGCAGGATAACACTGAAGCTTTCTTT.

This clone was picked up a small number of times. V is TRBV6-6 and J is TRBJ2-7; D is perhaps TRBD1 (5 bases). Germline CDR1 MNHNY, CDR2 SVGAGI (reference sequence). V lost 2 bases and J lost 1, with 12 bases in between. The CDR3 length is 15 residues. In nucleotides, the CDR3 is TGTGCCAGCAGTTACGGGCAGGGTGAGTCCTACGAGCAGTACTTC. Protein product: CASSYGQGESYEQYF.

This sequence joins TRBV7-9 and TRBJ2-3, with D possibly matching TRBD2 (6 bases). Germline V gene data show CDR1 as SEHNR and CDR2 as FQNEAQ (reference sequence). Trimming shortened V by 2 bases and J by 2 bases, and 8 bases separated the two germline ends. This CDR3 comprises 14 residues. CDR3 sequence reads: CASSLTDYTDTQYF. The CDR3 nucleotides read TGTGCCAGCAGCTTAACGGACTACACAGATACGCAGTATTTT. Full variable domain (missing parts from reference TRBV7-9 and TRBJ2-3): DTGVSQNPRHKITKRGQNVTFRCDPISEHNRLYWYRQTLGQGPEFLTYFQNEAQLEKSRLLSDRFSAERPKGSFSTLEIQRTEQGDSAMYLCASSLTDYTDTQYFGPGTRLTVL.

V gene TRBV20-1 combines with J gene TRBJ1-2; D uncertain. V was clipped by 0 bases and J by 8 bases, with 7 bases between them. Germline CDR1 DFQATT, CDR2 SNEGSKA (reference sequence). This CDR3 comprises 11 residues. CDR3 DNA sequence: TGCAGTGCTAGAGATTCGCGGGGCTACACCTTC. It translates to CSARDSRGYTF.

The chain recombines TRBV5-1 with TRBJ2-7, with D maybe TRBD2 (5 bases). Trimming pared 0 bases from V and 2 bases from J, leaving 12 bases between. The CDR3 consists of 15 residues. Germline CDR1 and CDR2: SGHRS and YFSETQ. The CDR3 loop is CASSLDVGVTYEQYF. The CDR3 coding sequence is TGCGCCAGCAGCTTGGATGTGGGAGTGACCTACGAGCAGTACTTC. The variable domain in full, completed from reference TRBV5-1 and TRBJ2-7, reads KAGVTQTPRYLIKTRGQQVTLSCSPISGHRSVSWYQQTPGQGLQFLFEYFSETQRNKGNFPGRFSGRQFSNSRSEMNVSTLELGDSALYLCASSLDVGVTYEQYFGPGTRLTVT.

The chain joins TRBV14 to TRBJ1-3; a possible D gene is TRBD1 (6 bases). The V gene's germline CDR1 is SGHDN and CDR2 FVKESK. V shed 4 bases and J shed 4 bases, with 20 bases lying between them. The CDR3 has 17 amino acids. The CDR3 here is CASSPWQGIPRGNTIYF. CDR3 sequence (DNA): TGTGCCAGCAGCCCCTGGCAGGGGATCCCTCGCGGAAACACCATATATTTT.